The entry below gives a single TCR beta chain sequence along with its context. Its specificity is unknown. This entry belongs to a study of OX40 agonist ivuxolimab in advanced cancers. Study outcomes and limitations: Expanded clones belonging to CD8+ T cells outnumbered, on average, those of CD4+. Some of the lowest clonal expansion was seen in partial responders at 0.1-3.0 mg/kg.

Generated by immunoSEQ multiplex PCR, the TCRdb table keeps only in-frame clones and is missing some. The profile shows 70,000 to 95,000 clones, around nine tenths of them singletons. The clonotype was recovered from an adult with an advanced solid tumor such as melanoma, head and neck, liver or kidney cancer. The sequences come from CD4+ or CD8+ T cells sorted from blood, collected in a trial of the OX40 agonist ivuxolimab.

The CDR3 here is CATSRGHRGRTEAFF. CDR3 sequence (DNA): TGTGCCACCAGCAGAGGACACAGGGGGCGAACTGAAGCTTTCTTT. The chain employs TRBV15 and TRBJ1-1; 9 bases align to TRBD1. Germline assignment: CDR1 LNHNV and CDR2 YYDKDF (reference sequence). The CDR3 is made up of 15 amino acids. After removal of 1 base from V and 5 bases from J, the junction contained 5 bases not matched to a gene.